This T cell receptor beta chain was obtained from a study of blood T cell repertoires in COVID-19. Looking at the study overall: The samples span acute and convalescent COVID-19 from the United States, Italy and Spain.

This table comes from immunoSEQ multiplex PCR, and its TCRdb copy is limited to in-frame clones, with some not included. The sample has about 26,000 clones, under 90% seen once. The CDR3 runs 16 residues. The ends lost 1 base at V and 6 bases at J; junction bases unmatched: 5. Germline CDR1 MNHEY, CDR2 SVGAGI. This TCR was recovered from a human donor in a cohort sampled during active COVID-19. Source material: peripheral blood. The chain joins TRBV6-5 to TRBJ2-2; TRBD2 aligns across 10 bases. Here the CDR3 reads CASSYYSGGEAGELFF. In nucleotides, the CDR3 is TGTGCCAGCAGTTACTACAGCGGGGGGGAAGCCGGGGAGCTGTTTTTT.